These T cell receptor beta chains were read from a single sample in a study of PD-L1 blockade in urothelial cancer. Generated by immunoSEQ multiplex PCR, the TCRdb table keeps only in-frame clones and is missing some. Counted here are 90,000 or so clones, nearly 90% occurring once; the ten biggest clones make up 1.5% to 2%. Sequencing used PBMCs, obtained around atezolizumab (anti-PD-L1) treatment. The receptor source for this set is a man aged 60-69 years with urothelial cancer. Each CDR3 is given with its conserved first and last residue. The order of the fields is CDR3 protein, J gene, V gene.

CDR3aa: CASSLEGRGHLAFF
j_gene: TRBJ1-1
v_gene: TRBV5-1

CDR3aa: CASIRTGFSNQPQHF
j_gene: TRBJ1-5
v_gene: TRBV19

CDR3aa: CASSLPSGGPQQYF
j_gene: TRBJ2-7
v_gene: TRBV16

CDR3aa: CASSPLKGTVPYSGNTIYF
j_gene: TRBJ1-3
v_gene: TRBV19

CDR3aa: CASSVVGHGELFF
j_gene: TRBJ2-2
v_gene: TRBV9

CDR3aa: CSVEDGLVYEQYF
j_gene: TRBJ2-7
v_gene: TRBV29-1

CDR3aa: CASSPSRNQPQHF
j_gene: TRBJ1-5
v_gene: TRBV11-2

CDR3aa: CASSSTLSWTVYGYTF
j_gene: TRBJ1-2
v_gene: TRBV5-6

CDR3aa: CASSLASGALDEQFF
j_gene: TRBJ2-1
v_gene: TRBV5-1

CDR3aa: CASSVVEGSPLHF
j_gene: TRBJ1-6
v_gene: TRBV9

CDR3aa: CASSLGRRPNQPQHF
j_gene: TRBJ1-5
v_gene: TRBV7-8

CDR3aa: CATSRDYHTRTGLERDTQYF
j_gene: TRBJ2-3
v_gene: TRBV15

CDR3aa: CASTPGQGGYEQYF
j_gene: TRBJ2-7
v_gene: TRBV6-1

CDR3aa: CASSQEHRNTIYF
j_gene: TRBJ1-3
v_gene: TRBV4-3

CDR3aa: CASSEGLNNEQFF
j_gene: TRBJ2-1
v_gene: TRBV2

CDR3aa: CASSDARSTEAFF
j_gene: TRBJ1-1
v_gene: TRBV6-1

CDR3aa: CASRPRRNEQFF
j_gene: TRBJ2-1
v_gene: TRBV6-1

CDR3aa: CASSLSGSGYEQYF
j_gene: TRBJ2-7
v_gene: TRBV7-9

CDR3aa: CASSLSGGTDTQYF
j_gene: TRBJ2-3
v_gene: TRBV4-2

CDR3aa: CASRLQGGRYEQYF
j_gene: TRBJ2-7
v_gene: TRBV28

CDR3aa: CASRKPGTLSTEAFF
j_gene: TRBJ1-1
v_gene: TRBV19

CDR3aa: CASTPGAAGEQFF
j_gene: TRBJ2-1
v_gene: TRBV9